Below, 9 T cell receptor beta chains from the same sample are listed, as sequenced in a study of Ad26.COV2.S vaccination and SARS-CoV-2 variants. This table comes from immunoSEQ multiplex PCR, and its TCRdb copy is limited to in-frame clones, with some not included. The data contain 500,000 or so clones, roughly 89% of them singletons. Described treatment: 19 received Ad26.COV2.S at low or high dose, single or two shots; about 5 received placebo; per-sample allocation not given. Sample collection was performed on day 63 after the first vaccine or placebo injection. Source: peripheral blood, taken in a trial of Ad26.COV2.S vaccine versus placebo. The receptors stem from a person aged 18 to 65 who received the Ad26.COV2.S COVID-19 vaccine or a placebo.

This sequence joins TRBV9 and TRBJ2-7; D unresolved. Looked up from germline, CDR1 is SGDLS and CDR2 is YYNGEE. There are 15 residues in the CDR3. Trimming removed 0 bases from V and 3 bases from J, with 13 bases in between. The CDR3 coding sequence is TGTGCCAGCAGCGTAGCCGGAGAGCTCTACTACGAGCAGTACTTC. This gives the protein CASSVAGELYYEQYF.

Points on this clone: A junction boundary mismatches the germline segment, possibly from a read error. The chain combines TRBV15 with TRBJ2-3, with 12 bases identical to TRBD2. Germline CDR1 and CDR2: LNHNV and YYDKDF (reference sequence). This CDR3 has 18 residues. The CDR3 loop is CATSRDTSGGQITYTQYF. CDR3 in DNA: TGTGCCACCAGCAGAGACACTAGCGGGGGGCAGATCACATATACGCAGTATTTT.

The rearrangement joins TRBV27 to TRBJ1-1; D gene ambiguous. The CDR3 runs to 11 residues. Trimming took 7 bases from V and 0 from J, leaving 3 bases between them. Per germline, CDR1 MNHEY and CDR2 SMNVEV (reference sequence). The CDR3 region has the DNA TGTGCCAGCAAGCTGAACACTGAAGCTTTCTTT. It encodes CASKLNTEAFF.

Ten or more counts support this clone. The chain carries TRBV2 and TRBJ1-6; the D gene is possibly TRBD1 (6 bases). Trimming left V 8 bases short and J 7 bases short, with 18 bases between. Germline loops: CDR1 SNHLY, CDR2 FYNNEI. This CDR3 is 15 amino acids long. The CDR3 nucleotides are TGTGCCAGCTTCCGGGGGGGGCGTGACAATTCACCCCTCCACTTT. Its protein is CASFRGGRDNSPLHF.

V is TRBV11-2 and J is TRBJ1-1; 7 nucleotides match TRBD1. CDR3 length: 18 residues. Germline V gene sequence: CDR1 SGHAT, CDR2 FQNNGV. V shed 1 base, J shed 0 bases, and the junction held 11 bases outside the gene matches. The CDR3 sequence: CASSLVTSDRSMNTEAFF. As DNA, the CDR3 is TGTGCCAGCAGCTTAGTAACTTCGGACAGGAGCATGAACACTGAAGCTTTCTTT.

The genes are TRBV5-1 and TRBJ2-7; D perhaps matches TRBD2 (6 bases). The V end lost 0 bases, the J end lost 4 bases, and 11 bases lay between the germline ends. The CDR3 is 14 amino acids. Germline loops: CDR1 SGHRS, CDR2 YFSETQ. CDR3 in DNA: TGCGCCAGCAGCTTGGGTCCAGGGAGGTACGAGCAGTACGTC. The encoded protein is CASSLGPGRYEQYV.

The V gene is TRBV5-6, the J gene TRBJ2-7, with no clear D. Looked up from germline, CDR1 is SGHDT and CDR2 is YYEEEE. Trimming stripped 2 bases from V and 3 bases from J, with 12 bases between. The CDR3 has 14 amino acids. DNA of the CDR3: TGTGCCAGCAGCTTAATTAGTGAGAGCTACGAGCAGTACGTC. Protein sequence: CASSLISESYEQYV.

V and J are TRBV13 and TRBJ2-1; 8 nucleotides match TRBD1. The CDR3 has 16 amino acids. V was pared by 5 bases and J by 8 bases, with 14 bases of the junction left unmatched. Germline assignment: CDR1 PRHDT and CDR2 FYEKMQ (reference sequence). CDR3 nucleotides: TGTGCCAGCAGCACCCGGACAGGGAAGACAGGGGATGAGCAGTTCTTC. It specifies CASSTRTGKTGDEQFF.

The V gene is TRBV5-4, the J gene TRBJ2-7; D may be TRBD1 or TRBD2 (5 bases each). CDR3 length: 12 residues. Germline V lookup: CDR1 SGHNT, CDR2 YYREEE (reference sequence). Trimming pared 3 bases from V and 11 bases from J, leaving 15 bases between. The CDR3 is CASSSGGLGEYF. CDR3 coding DNA: TGTGCCAGCAGCTCCGGCGGCCTGGGGGAGTACTTC.